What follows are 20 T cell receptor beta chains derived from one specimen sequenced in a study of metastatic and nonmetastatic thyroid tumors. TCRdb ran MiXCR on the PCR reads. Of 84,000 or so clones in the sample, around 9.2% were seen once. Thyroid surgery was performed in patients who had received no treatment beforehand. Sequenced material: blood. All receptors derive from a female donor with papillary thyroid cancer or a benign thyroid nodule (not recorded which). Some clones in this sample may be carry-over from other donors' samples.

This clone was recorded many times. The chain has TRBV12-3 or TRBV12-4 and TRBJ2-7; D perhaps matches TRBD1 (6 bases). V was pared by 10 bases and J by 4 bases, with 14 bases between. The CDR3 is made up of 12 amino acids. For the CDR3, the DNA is TGTGCCACTGGCAGGGGTTTTTACGAGCAGTACTTC. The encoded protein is CATGRGFYEQYF.

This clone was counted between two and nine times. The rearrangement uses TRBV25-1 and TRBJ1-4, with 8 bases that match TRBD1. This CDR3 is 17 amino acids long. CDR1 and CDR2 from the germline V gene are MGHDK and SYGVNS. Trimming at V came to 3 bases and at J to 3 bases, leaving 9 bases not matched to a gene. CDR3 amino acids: CASSDSSRGRANEKLFF. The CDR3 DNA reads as TGTGCCAGCAGTGACTCTTCCAGGGGGCGGGCTAATGAAAAACTGTTTTTT.

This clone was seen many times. The DNA of the CDR3 is TGTGCCAGCAGTTACCAGACTAGCGGGGAGACCCAGTACTTC. Translation gives CASSYQTSGETQYF. This chain uses TRBV6-6 with TRBJ2-5, with 10 positions matching TRBD2. The CDR3 covers 14 residues. Germline CDR1 and CDR2: MNHNY and SVGAGI (reference sequence). The J segment lost 5 bases and the V segment lost 2 bases, leaving 2 bases of the junction unmatched.

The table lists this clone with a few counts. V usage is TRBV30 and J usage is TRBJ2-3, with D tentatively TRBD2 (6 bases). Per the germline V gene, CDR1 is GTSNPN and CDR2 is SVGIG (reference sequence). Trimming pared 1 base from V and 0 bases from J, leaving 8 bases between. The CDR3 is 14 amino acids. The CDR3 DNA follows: TGTGCCTGGAGTGAACTAGCTAGCACAGATACGCAGTATTTT. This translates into CAWSELASTDTQYF.

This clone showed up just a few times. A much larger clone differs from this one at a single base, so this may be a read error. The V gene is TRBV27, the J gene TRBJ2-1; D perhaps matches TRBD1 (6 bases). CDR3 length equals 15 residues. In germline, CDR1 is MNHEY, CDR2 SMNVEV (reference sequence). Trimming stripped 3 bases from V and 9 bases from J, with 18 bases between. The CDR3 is CASSFNGQGRCEQFF. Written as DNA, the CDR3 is TGTGCCAGCAGTTTCAACGGGCAGGGGCGATGTGAGCAGTTCTTC.

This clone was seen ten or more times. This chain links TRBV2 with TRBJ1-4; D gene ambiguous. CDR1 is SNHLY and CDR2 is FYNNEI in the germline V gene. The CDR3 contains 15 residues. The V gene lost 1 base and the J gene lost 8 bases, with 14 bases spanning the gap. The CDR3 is CASSEEGPKREKLFF. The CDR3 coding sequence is TGTGCCAGCAGTGAAGAAGGCCCCAAGAGGGAAAAACTGTTTTTT.

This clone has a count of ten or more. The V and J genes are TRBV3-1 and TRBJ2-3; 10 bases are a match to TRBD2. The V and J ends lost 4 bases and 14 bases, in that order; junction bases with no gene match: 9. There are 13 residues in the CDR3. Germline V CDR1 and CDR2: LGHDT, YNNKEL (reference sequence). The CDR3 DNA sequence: TGTGCCAGCAGCCGAGGACTAGCGGACCCGACGTATTTT. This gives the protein CASSRGLADPTYF.

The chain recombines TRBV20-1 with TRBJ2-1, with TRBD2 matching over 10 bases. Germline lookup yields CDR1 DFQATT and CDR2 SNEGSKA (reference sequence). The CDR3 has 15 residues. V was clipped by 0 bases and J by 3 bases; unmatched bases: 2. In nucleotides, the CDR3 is TGCAGTGCTAGAGAGGAGCGGGGGGGCTACAATGAGCAGTTCTTC. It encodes CSAREERGGYNEQFF.

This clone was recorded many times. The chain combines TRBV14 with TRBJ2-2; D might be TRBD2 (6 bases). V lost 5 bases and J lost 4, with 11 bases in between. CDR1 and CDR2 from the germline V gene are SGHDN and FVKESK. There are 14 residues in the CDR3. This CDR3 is CASSVDYSTGELFF. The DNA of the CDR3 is TGTGCCAGCAGCGTGGACTACTCCACCGGGGAGCTGTTTTTT.

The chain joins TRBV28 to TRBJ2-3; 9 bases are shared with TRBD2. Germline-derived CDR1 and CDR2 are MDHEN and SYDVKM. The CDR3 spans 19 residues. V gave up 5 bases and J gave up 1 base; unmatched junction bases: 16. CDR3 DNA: TGTGCCAGCAGTGGGGCGGCGGGGGGGTACATCGGACGCACAGATACGCAGTATTTT. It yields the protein CASSGAAGGYIGRTDTQYF.

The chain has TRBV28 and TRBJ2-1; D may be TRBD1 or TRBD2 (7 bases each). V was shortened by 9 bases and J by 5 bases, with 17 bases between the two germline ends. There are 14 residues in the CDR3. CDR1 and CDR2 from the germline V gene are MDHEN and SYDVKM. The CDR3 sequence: CASSRQGGDNEQFF. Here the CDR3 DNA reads TGTGCCAGTAGTAGACAGGGAGGGGACAATGAGCAGTTCTTC.

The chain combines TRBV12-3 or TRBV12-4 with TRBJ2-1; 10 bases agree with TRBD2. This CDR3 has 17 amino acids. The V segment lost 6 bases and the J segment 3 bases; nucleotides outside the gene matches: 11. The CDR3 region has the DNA TGTGCCAGCAGAATAGCACTAGCGGGGAGCTGCTACAATGAGCAGTTCTTC. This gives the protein CASRIALAGSCYNEQFF.

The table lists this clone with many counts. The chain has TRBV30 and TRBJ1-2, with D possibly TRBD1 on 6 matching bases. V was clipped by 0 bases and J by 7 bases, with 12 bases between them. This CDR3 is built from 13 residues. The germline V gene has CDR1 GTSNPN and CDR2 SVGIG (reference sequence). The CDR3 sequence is CAWSVRGGGGYTF. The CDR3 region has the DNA TGTGCCTGGAGTGTTCGCGGGGGCGGTGGCTACACCTTC.

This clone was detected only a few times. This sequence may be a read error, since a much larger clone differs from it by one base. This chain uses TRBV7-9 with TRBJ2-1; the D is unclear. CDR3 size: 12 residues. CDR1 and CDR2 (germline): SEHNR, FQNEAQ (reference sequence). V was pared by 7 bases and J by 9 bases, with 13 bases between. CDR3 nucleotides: TGTGCCAGCATCTTCAATACAGCTGAGCAGTTCTTC. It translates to CASIFNTAEQFF. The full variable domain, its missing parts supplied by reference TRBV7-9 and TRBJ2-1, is DTGVSQNPRHKITKRGQNVTFRCDPISEHNRLYWYRQTLGQGPEFLTYFQNEAQLEKSRLLSDRFSAERPKGSFSTLEIQRTEQGDSAMYLCASIFNTAEQFFGPGTRLTVL.

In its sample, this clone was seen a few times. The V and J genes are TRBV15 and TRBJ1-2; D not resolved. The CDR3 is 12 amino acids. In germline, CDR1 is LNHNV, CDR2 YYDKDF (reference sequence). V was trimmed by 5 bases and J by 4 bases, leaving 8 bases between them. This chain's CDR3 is CATSETGYGYTF. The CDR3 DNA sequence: TGTGCCACCAGCGAGACGGGCTATGGCTACACCTTC.

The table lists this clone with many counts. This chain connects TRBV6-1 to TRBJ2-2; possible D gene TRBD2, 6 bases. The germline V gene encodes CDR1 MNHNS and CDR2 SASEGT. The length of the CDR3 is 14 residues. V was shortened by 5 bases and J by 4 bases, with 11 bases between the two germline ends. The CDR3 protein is CASSSQGGTGELFF. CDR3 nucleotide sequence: TGTGCCAGCAGTAGCCAGGGAGGCACCGGGGAGCTGTTTTTT.

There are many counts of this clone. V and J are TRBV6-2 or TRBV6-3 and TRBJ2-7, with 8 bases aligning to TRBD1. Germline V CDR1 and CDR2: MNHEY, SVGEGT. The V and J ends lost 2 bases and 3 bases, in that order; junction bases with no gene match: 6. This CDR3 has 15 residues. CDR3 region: CASSYDRGFYYEQYF. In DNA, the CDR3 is TGTGCCAGCAGTTACGACAGGGGATTTTACTACGAGCAGTACTTC.

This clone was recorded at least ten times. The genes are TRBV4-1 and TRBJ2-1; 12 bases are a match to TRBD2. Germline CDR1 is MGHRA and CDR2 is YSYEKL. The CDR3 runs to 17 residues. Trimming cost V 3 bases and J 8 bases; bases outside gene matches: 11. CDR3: CASSHGLAGPAAHEQFF. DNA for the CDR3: TGCGCCAGCAGCCATGGACTAGCGGGGCCGGCGGCCCATGAGCAGTTCTTC.

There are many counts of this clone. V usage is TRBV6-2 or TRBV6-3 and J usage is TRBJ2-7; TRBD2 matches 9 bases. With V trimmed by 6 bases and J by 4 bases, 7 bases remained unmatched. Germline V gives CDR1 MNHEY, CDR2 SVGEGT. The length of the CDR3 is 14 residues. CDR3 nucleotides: TGTGCCAGCAGAATGCGGGGGGGACGTTACGAGCAGTACTTC. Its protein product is CASRMRGGRYEQYF.

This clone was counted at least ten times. The CDR3 DNA sequence: TGTGCCACCAGCTCCGGGGCCAGGGCCACAGATACGCAGTATTTT. Translated: CATSSGARATDTQYF. The gene calls are TRBV15 and TRBJ2-3; D assignment may be TRBD1 or TRBD2 (5 bases each). Germline V lookup: CDR1 LNHNV, CDR2 YYDKDF (reference sequence). The V gene lost 5 bases and the J gene lost 2 bases, with 14 bases spanning the gap. The CDR3 runs 15 residues.